Listed below are T cell receptor beta chains from one sample, sequenced in a study of tumour-infiltrating T cells in Burkitt lymphoma. Some clones are missing from TCRdb's copy, which holds only in-frame ones; the method was immunoSEQ multiplex PCR. Here the sample spans about 2,900 clones, 12% to 15% being singletons. Sequences were obtained from tumor tissue. The receptors come from a human donor with Burkitt lymphoma. Each CDR3 is given with its conserved first and last residue. Fields, in order: V gene, J gene, CDR3 length, CDR3 protein.

v_gene: TRBV5-5; j_gene: TRBJ1-1; len: 14; CDR3aa: CASSLEFGHTEAFF
v_gene: TRBV5-1; j_gene: TRBJ2-1; len: 15; CDR3aa: CASSLAVSGNNEQFF
v_gene: TRBV9; j_gene: TRBJ2-3; len: 15; CDR3aa: CASNPEGLAKDTQYF
v_gene: TRBV29-1; j_gene: TRBJ1-1; len: 11; CDR3aa: CSAEGSSEAFF
v_gene: TRBV9; j_gene: TRBJ2-1; len: 15; CDR3aa: CASSDSGSSYNEQFF
v_gene: TRBV7-2; j_gene: TRBJ1-1; len: 15; CDR3aa: CASSLEGRLNTEAFF
v_gene: TRBV13; j_gene: TRBJ2-5; len: 11; CDR3aa: CASGEVQTQYF
v_gene: TRBV4-3; j_gene: TRBJ2-5; len: 15; CDR3aa: CASSHDTGLAQAQYF
v_gene: TRBV4-1; j_gene: TRBJ1-1; len: 16; CDR3aa: CASNQEPSRPNTEAFF
v_gene: TRBV7-8; j_gene: TRBJ1-2; len: 15; CDR3aa: CASSIMGPAGYGYTF
v_gene: TRBV4-2; j_gene: TRBJ1-4; len: 14; CDR3aa: CASSQMEGGEKLFF
v_gene: TRBV28; j_gene: TRBJ2-1; len: 15; CDR3aa: CASSSRRSSYNEQFF
v_gene: TRBV4-3; j_gene: TRBJ2-7; len: 15; CDR3aa: CASSQGEGRIYEQYF
v_gene: TRBV19; j_gene: TRBJ2-7; len: 15; CDR3aa: CASSTLGGGSYEQYF
v_gene: TRBV5-1; j_gene: TRBJ1-1; len: 16; CDR3aa: CASSARTGGTNTEAFF
v_gene: TRBV2; j_gene: TRBJ2-6; len: 14; CDR3aa: CASIVGPGANVLTF
v_gene: TRBV28; j_gene: TRBJ2-5; len: 12; CDR3aa: CASSWGSETQYF
v_gene: TRBV30; j_gene: TRBJ2-5; len: 15; CDR3aa: CAWSGKAGFLETQYF
v_gene: TRBV29-1; j_gene: TRBJ2-1; len: 11; CDR3aa: CSVVWGNEQFF
v_gene: TRBV5-4; j_gene: TRBJ1-1; len: 14; CDR3aa: CASSPEQGSPEAFF
v_gene: TRBV19; j_gene: TRBJ1-5; len: 19; CDR3aa: CASSIRGTARSNSNQPQHF